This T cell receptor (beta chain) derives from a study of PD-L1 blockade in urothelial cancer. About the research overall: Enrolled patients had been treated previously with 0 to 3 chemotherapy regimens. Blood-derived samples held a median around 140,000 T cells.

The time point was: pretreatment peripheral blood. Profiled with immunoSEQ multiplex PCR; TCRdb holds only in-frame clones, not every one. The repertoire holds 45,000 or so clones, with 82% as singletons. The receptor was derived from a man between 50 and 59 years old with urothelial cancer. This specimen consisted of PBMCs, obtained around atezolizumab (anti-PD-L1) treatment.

CDR3 DNA: TGTGCCAGCAGCGAGGGGGGACAGGGAGTAACTGAAGCTTTCTTT. It encodes CASSEGGQGVTEAFF. The chain couples TRBV9 to TRBJ1-1, with 9 bases lining up with TRBD1. CDR1 is SGDLS and CDR2 is YYNGEE in the germline V gene. Losses at the gene ends were 3 bases for V and 5 bases for J; bases not matched to a gene: 8. The CDR3 extends over 15 amino acids.